The clone carrying this T cell receptor beta chain was picked up many times. Antigen: not known. Researchers amplified the TCR beta CDR3 regions from RNA transcripts. HTBI primers were the set used in a first-round RT-PCR of the TCR CDR3. A single record per CDR3 protein comes from TCRdb applying MiXCR to the multiplex PCR reads. The table has some 210,000 distinct CDR3 sequences, 17% seen once. These data originate in a study of T cells in Graves' hyperthyroidism and ophthalmopathy. The hyperthyroidism patients had all been newly diagnosed, and their disease duration was under 2 months. Their ages ranged from 18 to 65 years. Diagnoses rested on clinical symptoms, serum thyroxine and TRAb, thyroid ultrasound and orbital computed tomography. It was around 10 ml of fresh peripheral blood that supplied the PBMCs. Findings of the study overall: Clonotypes that were expanded in thyroid above 0.001 mostly appeared in blood too.

This CDR3 is built from 15 residues. Per germline, CDR1 MDHEN and CDR2 SYDVKM. V lost 11 bases to trimming and J lost 5 bases; unmatched junction nucleotides: 15. This rearrangement joins TRBV28 to TRBJ2-3, with TRBD2 matching over 8 bases. The source is a man in his fifties or sixties with Graves' hyperthyroidism. The sequencing input was blood. The CDR3 nucleotides read TGTGCCTCTTCGGGAGGGGGGGCCGGGGGAGATACGCAGTATTTT. It translates to CASSGGGAGGDTQYF.